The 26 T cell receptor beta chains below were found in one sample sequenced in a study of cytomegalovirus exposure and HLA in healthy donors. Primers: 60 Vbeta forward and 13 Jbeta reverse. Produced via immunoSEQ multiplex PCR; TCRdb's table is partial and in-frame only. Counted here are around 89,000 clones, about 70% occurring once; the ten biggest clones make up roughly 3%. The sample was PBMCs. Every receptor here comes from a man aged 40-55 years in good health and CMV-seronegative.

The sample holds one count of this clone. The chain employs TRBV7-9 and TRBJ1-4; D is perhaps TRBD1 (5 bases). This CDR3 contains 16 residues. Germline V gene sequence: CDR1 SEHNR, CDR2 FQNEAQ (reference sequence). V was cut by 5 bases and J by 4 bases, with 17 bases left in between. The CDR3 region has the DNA TGTGCCAGCAGCGCGGCCGGCAGGGTCTTTAATGAAAAACTGTTTTTT. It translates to CASSAAGRVFNEKLFF.

CDR3 amino acids: CASSISPDRGGGYTF. CDR3 DNA: TGTGCCAGCAGTATCTCCCCGGACAGGGGAGGTGGCTACACCTTC. V usage is TRBV6-5 and J usage is TRBJ1-2; 9 bases are a match to TRBD1. The germline gives CDR1 MNHEY, CDR2 SVGAGI. V was pared by 5 bases and J by 7 bases, with 11 bases of the junction left unmatched. This CDR3 is built from 15 residues.

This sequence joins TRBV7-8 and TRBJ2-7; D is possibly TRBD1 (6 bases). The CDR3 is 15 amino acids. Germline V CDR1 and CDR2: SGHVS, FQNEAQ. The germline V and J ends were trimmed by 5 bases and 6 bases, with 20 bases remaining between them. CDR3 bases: TGTGCCAGCAGCAGACACCGGGACATAGACTGCGAGCAGTACTTC. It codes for CASSRHRDIDCEQYF.

CDR3 nucleotides: TGTGCCAGCAGCCAGACGAGCGCAATGCGACGTTGGGAGACCCAGTACTTC. As protein: CASSQTSAMRRWETQYF. V and J are TRBV7-2 and TRBJ2-5; D is ambiguous. V lost 5 bases and J 5 bases, leaving 24 bases between the germline ends. The CDR3 has 17 residues. Germline assignment: CDR1 SGHTA and CDR2 FQGNSA.

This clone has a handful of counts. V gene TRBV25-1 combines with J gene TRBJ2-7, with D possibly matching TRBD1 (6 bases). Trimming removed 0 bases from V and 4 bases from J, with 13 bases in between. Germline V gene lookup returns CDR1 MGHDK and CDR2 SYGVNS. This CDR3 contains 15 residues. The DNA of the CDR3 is TGTGCCAGCAGTGAATATAACGGGACACGGTACGAGCAGTACTTC. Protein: CASSEYNGTRYEQYF.

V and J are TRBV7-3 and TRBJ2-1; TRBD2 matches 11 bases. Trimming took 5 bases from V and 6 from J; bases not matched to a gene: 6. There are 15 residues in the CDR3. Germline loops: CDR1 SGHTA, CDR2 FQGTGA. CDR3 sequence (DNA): TGTGCCAGCAGCCCCCTAGCGGGGGGCGGCAATGAGCAGTTCTTC. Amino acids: CASSPLAGGGNEQFF.

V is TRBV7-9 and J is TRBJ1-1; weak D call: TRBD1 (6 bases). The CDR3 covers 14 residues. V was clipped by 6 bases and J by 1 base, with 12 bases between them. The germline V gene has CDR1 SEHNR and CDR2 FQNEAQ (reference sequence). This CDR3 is CASRPGTTNTEAFF. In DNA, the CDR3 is TGTGCCAGCAGACCAGGGACAACGAACACTGAAGCTTTCTTT.

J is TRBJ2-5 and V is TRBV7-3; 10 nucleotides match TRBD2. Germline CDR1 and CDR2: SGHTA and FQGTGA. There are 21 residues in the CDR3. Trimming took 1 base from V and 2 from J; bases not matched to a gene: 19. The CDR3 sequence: CASSLKGGASGGAILQETQYF. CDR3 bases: TGTGCCAGCAGCTTAAAGGGTGGAGCGAGCGGGGGGGCCATACTACAAGAGACCCAGTACTTC.

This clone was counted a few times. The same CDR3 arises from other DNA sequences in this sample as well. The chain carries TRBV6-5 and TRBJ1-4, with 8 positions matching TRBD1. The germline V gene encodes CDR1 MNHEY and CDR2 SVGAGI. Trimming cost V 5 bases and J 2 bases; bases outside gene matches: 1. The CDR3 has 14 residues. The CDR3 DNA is TGTGCCAGCAGTCGACAGGGGACTAATGAAAAACTGTTTTTT. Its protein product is CASSRQGTNEKLFF.

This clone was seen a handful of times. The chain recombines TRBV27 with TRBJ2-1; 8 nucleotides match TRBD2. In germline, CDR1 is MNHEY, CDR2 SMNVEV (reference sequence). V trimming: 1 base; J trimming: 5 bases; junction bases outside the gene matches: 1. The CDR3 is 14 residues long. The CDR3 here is CASSLLGLDNEQFF. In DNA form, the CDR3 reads TGTGCCAGCAGTTTATTGGGACTAGACAATGAGCAGTTCTTC.

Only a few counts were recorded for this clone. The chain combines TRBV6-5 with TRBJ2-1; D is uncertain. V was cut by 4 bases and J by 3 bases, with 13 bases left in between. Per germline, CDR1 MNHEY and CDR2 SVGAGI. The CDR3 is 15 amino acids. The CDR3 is CASSSGVLVYNEQFF. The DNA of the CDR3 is TGTGCCAGCAGTTCCGGAGTACTCGTCTACAATGAGCAGTTCTTC.

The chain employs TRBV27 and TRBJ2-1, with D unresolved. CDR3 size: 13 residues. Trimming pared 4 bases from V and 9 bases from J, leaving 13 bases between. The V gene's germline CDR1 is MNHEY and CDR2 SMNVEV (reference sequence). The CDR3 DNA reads TGTGCCAGCAGTTCCACCTTAGATCCTGAGCAGTTCTTC. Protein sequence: CASSSTLDPEQFF.

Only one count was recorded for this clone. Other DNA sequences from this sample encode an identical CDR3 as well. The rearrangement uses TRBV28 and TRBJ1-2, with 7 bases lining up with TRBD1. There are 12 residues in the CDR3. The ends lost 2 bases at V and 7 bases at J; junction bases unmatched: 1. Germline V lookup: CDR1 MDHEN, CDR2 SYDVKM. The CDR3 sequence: CASSLQGGGYTF. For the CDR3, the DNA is TGTGCCAGCAGTTTACAGGGGGGTGGCTACACCTTC.

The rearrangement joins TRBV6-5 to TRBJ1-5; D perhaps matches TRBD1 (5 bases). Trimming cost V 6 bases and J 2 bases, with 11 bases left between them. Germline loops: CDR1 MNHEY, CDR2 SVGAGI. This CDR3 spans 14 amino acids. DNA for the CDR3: TGTGCCAGCAGCAGGGTGGTTGGCAATCAGCCCCAGCATTTT. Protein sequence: CASSRVVGNQPQHF.

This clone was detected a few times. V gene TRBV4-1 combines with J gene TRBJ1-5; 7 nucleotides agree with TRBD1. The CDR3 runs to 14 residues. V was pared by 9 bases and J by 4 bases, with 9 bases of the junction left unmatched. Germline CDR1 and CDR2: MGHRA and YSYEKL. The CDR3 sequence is CASGRQGVNQPQHF. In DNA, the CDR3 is TGCGCCAGTGGGAGACAGGGAGTGAATCAGCCCCAGCATTTT.

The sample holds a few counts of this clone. The CDR3 reads CAIDRGQTGELFF. In DNA, the CDR3 is TGTGCCATCGACAGGGGGCAAACCGGGGAGCTGTTTTTT. V usage is TRBV10-3 and J usage is TRBJ2-2; TRBD1 aligns across 10 bases. CDR1 ENHRY and CDR2 SYGVKD come from the germline V gene. This CDR3 comprises 13 residues. The J segment lost 5 bases and the V segment lost 8 bases, leaving 2 bases of the junction unmatched.

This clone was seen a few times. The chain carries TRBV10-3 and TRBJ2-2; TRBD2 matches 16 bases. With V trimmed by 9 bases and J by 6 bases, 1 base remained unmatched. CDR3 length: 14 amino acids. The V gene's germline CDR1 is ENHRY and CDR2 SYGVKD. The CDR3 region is CAMGTSGGAGELFF. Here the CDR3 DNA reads TGTGCCATGGGGACTAGCGGGGGGGCCGGGGAGCTGTTTTTT.

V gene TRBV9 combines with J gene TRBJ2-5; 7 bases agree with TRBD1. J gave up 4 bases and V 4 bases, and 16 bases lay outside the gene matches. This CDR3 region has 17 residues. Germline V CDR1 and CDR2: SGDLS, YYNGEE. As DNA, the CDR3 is TGTGCCAGCAGCCCCCGATCCGGGACAGTTTATCTAGAGACCCAGTACTTC. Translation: CASSPRSGTVYLETQYF.

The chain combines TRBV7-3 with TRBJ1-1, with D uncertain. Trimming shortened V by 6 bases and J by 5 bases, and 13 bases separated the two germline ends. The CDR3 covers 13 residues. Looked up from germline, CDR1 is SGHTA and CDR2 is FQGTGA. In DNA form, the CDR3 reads TGTGCCAGCAGAAACGGAGAGGAGACTGAAGCTTTCTTT. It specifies CASRNGEETEAFF.

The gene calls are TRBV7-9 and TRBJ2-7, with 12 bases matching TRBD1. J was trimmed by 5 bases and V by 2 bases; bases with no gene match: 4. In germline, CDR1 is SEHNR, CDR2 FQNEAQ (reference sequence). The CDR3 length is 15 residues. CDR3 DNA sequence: TGTGCCAGCAGCTTACCGGGACAGGGGGCCCACGAGCAGTACTTC. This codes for CASSLPGQGAHEQYF.

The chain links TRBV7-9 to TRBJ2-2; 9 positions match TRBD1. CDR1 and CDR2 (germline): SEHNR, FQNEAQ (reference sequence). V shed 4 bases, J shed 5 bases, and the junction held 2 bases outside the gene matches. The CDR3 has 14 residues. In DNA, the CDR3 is TGTGCCAGCAGCTGGACAGGGGAAACCGGGGAGCTGTTTTTT. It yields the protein CASSWTGETGELFF.

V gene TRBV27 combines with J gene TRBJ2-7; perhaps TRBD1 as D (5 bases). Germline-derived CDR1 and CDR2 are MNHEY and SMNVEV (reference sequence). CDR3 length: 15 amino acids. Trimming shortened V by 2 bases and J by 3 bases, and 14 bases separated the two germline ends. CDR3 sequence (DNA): TGTGCCAGCAGTTTAGACGCAGGGCTCTACTACGAGCAGTACTTC. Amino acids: CASSLDAGLYYEQYF.

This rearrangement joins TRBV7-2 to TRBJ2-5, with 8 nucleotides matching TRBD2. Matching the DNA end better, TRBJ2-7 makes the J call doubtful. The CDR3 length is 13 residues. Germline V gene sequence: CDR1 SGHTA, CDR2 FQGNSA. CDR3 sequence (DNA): TGTGCCAGCAGCCCTCGGGAGGGGTACGAGCAGTACTTC. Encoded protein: CASSPREGYEQYF.

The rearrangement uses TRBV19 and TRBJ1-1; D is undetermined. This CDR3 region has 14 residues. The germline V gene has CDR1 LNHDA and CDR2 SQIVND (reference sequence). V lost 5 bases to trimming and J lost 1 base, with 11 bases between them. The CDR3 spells CASSVYRQNTEAFF. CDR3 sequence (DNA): TGTGCCAGTAGTGTTTATCGACAGAACACTGAAGCTTTCTTT. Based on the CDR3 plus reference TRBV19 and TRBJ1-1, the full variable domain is DGGITQSPKYLFRKEGQNVTLSCEQNLNHDAMYWYRQDPGQGLRLIYYSQIVNDFQKGDIAEGYSVSREKKESFPLTVTSAQKNPTAFYLCASSVYRQNTEAFFGQGTRLTVV.

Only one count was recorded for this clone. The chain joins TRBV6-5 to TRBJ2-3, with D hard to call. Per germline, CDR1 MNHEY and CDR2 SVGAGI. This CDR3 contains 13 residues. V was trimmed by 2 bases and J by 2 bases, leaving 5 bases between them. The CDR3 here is CASSYQVTDTQYF. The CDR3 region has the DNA TGTGCCAGCAGTTACCAGGTCACAGATACGCAGTATTTT.

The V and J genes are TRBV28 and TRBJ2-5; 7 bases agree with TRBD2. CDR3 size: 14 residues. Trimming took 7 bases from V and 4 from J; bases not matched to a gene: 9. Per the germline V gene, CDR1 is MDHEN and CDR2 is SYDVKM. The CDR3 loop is CASTPRGVAETQYF. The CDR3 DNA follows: TGTGCCAGCACCCCCCGGGGGGTAGCAGAGACCCAGTACTTC.